The T cell receptor (beta chain) described here comes from a study of blood T cell repertoires in COVID-19. In the study overall: Some COVID-19 samples were acute and others convalescent; all came from the United States, Italy and Spain. The cDNA or gDNA used as material had been derived from T cells, B-cell-depleted T cells, or PBMCs.

In the original processing: Amplification from reference gene primers served as the basis for estimated nucleated cell counts. Using immunoSEQ multiplex PCR, the repertoire was profiled, and TCRdb retains in-frame clones only, with some absent. The V and J calls and clone size are taken from that table; D and trimming were inferred from the DNA. This table has 95,000 to 100,000 clones, around 87% appearing once. The CDR3 has 11 residues. The receptor was derived from a woman in her thirties with acute or convalescent COVID-19. The sample taken for sequencing was peripheral blood. The rearrangement links TRBV21-1 to TRBJ2-7; the table's D call, TRBD2, was not checked against the DNA. TRBV21-1 is marked as a pseudogene. CDR3 sequence reads: CARGVAYEQYF. For the CDR3, the DNA is TGTGCCCGAGGAGTGGCCTACGAGCAGTACTTC.